This T cell receptor beta chain is from a study of blood T cell repertoires in COVID-19. Looked up from germline, CDR1 is KGHSH and CDR2 is LQKENI. Trimming cost V 8 bases and J 5 bases, with 18 bases left between them. The CDR3 has 14 amino acids. Original data processing: It was from reference gene primer amplification that nucleated cell counts were estimated. Sequenced by immunoSEQ multiplex PCR; TCRdb stores in-frame clones only, minus some. V and J calls and clone size are those listed in that table; D and trimming were worked out from the DNA. The sample lists about 110,000 clones; over 80% were seen once.

The sequenced sample was peripheral blood. This chain joins TRBV18 and TRBJ1-1; D gene unclear. The source of this sequence is a woman aged 25 to 45 with acute or convalescent COVID-19. CDR3 in amino acids: CASLTLRGSTEAFF. The CDR3 DNA is TGTGCCAGCCTCACTTTACGGGGTAGTACTGAAGCTTTCTTT.